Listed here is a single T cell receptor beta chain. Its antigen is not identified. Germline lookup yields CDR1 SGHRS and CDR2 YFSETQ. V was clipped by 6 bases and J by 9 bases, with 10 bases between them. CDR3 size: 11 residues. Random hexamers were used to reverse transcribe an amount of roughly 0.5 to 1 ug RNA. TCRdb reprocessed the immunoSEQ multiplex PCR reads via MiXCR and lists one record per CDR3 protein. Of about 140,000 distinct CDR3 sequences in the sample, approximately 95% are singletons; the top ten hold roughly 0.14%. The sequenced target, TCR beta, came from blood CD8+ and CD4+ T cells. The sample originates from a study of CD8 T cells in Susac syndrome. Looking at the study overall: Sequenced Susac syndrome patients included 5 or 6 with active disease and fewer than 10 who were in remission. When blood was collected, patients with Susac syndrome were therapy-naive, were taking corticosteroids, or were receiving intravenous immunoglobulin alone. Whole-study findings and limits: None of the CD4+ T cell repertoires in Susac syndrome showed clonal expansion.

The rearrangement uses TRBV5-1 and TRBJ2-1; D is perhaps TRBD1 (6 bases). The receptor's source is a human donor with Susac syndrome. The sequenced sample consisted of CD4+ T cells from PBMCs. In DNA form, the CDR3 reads TGCGCCAGCAAGACAGGAATTGAGCAGTTCTTC. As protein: CASKTGIEQFF.